This is a list of T cell receptor beta chains from one sample in a study of cytomegalovirus exposure and HLA in healthy donors. The protocol was immunoSEQ multiplex PCR, while the TCRdb copy is restricted to in-frame clones and leaves out a portion. The table lists around 80,000 clones, 85% to 95% of them singletons, with under 0.9% in the top ten. Sequencing was carried out using PBMCs. The origin of the receptors is a woman aged 18-29 years in good health and CMV-seronegative. Both conserved end residues are trimmed from each CDR3.

v_call	j_call	cdr3_length	cdr3_aa
TRBV7-9	TRBJ1-6	14	ASSTEGGGGNSPLH
TRBV5-1	TRBJ2-1	12	ASSLVLADNEQF
TRBV6-5	TRBJ2-3	11	ASSYRQGGTQY
TRBV18	TRBJ2-1	13	ASSPGGGPYNEQF
TRBV18	TRBJ2-5	11	ASSPPGRETQY
TRBV15	TRBJ2-7	11	ATNPDRAGEQY
TRBV9	TRBJ2-5	13	ASSGLAGGQETQY
TRBV6-5	TRBJ1-5	12	ASSYSSVDQPQH
TRBV6-5	TRBJ2-2	14	ASSSLAGGNTGELF
TRBV20-1	TRBJ2-2	9	SATSTGELF
TRBV18	TRBJ1-1	12	ASSGTGMNTEAF
TRBV11-2	TRBJ1-2	10	ASTGQLYGYT
TRBV4-3	TRBJ2-7	12	ASSQGLAGYEQY
TRBV19	TRBJ2-2	11	ASSGGVGGELF
TRBV7-8	TRBJ2-3	11	ASSLGPGDTQY
TRBV9	TRBJ2-7	12	ASSVDGGSDEQY
TRBV11-3	TRBJ2-6	13	ASSRQGSGANVLT